Listed below are T cell receptor beta chains from one sample, sequenced in a study of blood T cell repertoires in COVID-19. The method was immunoSEQ multiplex PCR; TCRdb's version includes in-frame clones alone and lacks a portion of them. The sample contains a few hundred thousand clones, approximately 89% of which appear only once. Source material: peripheral blood. All receptors come from a woman in her 40s who had recovered from COVID-19. The CDR3 runs from the conserved cysteine through the conserved F or W. The order of the fields is V gene, clone size, J gene, D gene, CDR3 DNA, CDR3 protein. A D gene is named only where the DNA matches it firmly. Rows may omit the clone size; those that give it use once, few, many or a size class.

V: TRBV5-1
size: .
J: TRBJ1-6
D: TRBD1
DNA: TGCGCCAGCAGCTTGGGGTCGGGGACAGGGAATTCACCCCTCCACTTT
CDR3: CASSLGSGTGNSPLHF

V: TRBV18
size: .
J: TRBJ1-4
D: .
DNA: TGTGCCAGCTCACGGAGGACAGTACGGGATGAAAAACTGTTTTTT
CDR3: CASSRRTVRDEKLFF

V: TRBV7-2
size: .
J: TRBJ2-1
D: .
DNA: TGTGCCAGCAGCTTTCTTACTAGGGAGCAGTTCTTC
CDR3: CASSFLTREQFF

V: TRBV3-1/TRBV3-2
size: once
J: TRBJ2-6
D: .
DNA: TGTGCCAGCAGCCAGGGACAAACTGGGGCCAACGTCCTGACTTTC
CDR3: CASSQGQTGANVLTF

V: TRBV5-1
size: .
J: TRBJ1-2
D: TRBD1
DNA: TGCGCCAGCAGCTTGGCTGCTCGGACAGGGGTTGGCTACACCTTC
CDR3: CASSLAARTGVGYTF

V: TRBV2
size: .
J: TRBJ1-2
D: .
DNA: TGTGCCAGCAGTGCCGATGGCTACACCTTC
CDR3: CASSADGYTF

V: TRBV5-1
size: .
J: TRBJ2-7
D: .
DNA: TGCGCCAGCAGCTTGGGTGGGGGCGACGAGCAGTACTTC
CDR3: CASSLGGGDEQYF

V: TRBV19
size: .
J: TRBJ2-7
D: .
DNA: TGTGCCAGTAGTGGAGCCTACGAGCAGTACTTC
CDR3: CASSGAYEQYF

V: TRBV30
size: .
J: TRBJ1-5
D: TRBD1
DNA: TGTGCCTGGAGTTCCAGGGGGAATCAGCCCCAGCATTTT
CDR3: CAWSSRGNQPQHF

V: TRBV28
size: .
J: TRBJ2-3
D: TRBD2
DNA: TGTGCCAGCAGTTTGACTAGCGGGGTTAGCACAGATACGCAGTATTTT
CDR3: CASSLTSGVSTDTQYF

V: TRBV6-2/TRBV6-3
size: few
J: TRBJ2-3
D: .
DNA: TGTGCCAGCAGTGCCGTGACAGGAATAAGCACAGATACGCAGTATTTT
CDR3: CASSAVTGISTDTQYF

V: TRBV7-9
size: .
J: TRBJ2-5
D: TRBD2
DNA: TGTGCCAGCAGCGAGACTAGCGGGAGTGAGACCCAGTACTTC
CDR3: CASSETSGSETQYF

V: TRBV5-1
size: once
J: TRBJ1-4
D: .
DNA: TGCGCCAGCAGCTTGGGCGGGGCAGGTTCGGAAAAACTGTTTTTT
CDR3: CASSLGGAGSEKLFF

V: TRBV30
size: .
J: TRBJ1-4
D: TRBD1
DNA: TGTGCCTGGAGTGTGCGCCCCACAGGGGGTTTTGAACTGTTTTTT
CDR3: CAWSVRPTGGFELFF

V: TRBV4-1
size: .
J: TRBJ2-7
D: .
DNA: TGCGCCAGCAGCCAAGGAGGATACGAGCAGTACTTC
CDR3: CASSQGGYEQYF

V: TRBV4-1
size: once
J: TRBJ2-1
D: TRBD2
DNA: TGCGCCAGCAGCCCGACCATGGGGGGAAGCGGGAAGAACAATGAGCAGTTCTTC
CDR3: CASSPTMGGSGKNNEQFF

V: TRBV25-1
size: .
J: TRBJ2-6
D: .
DNA: TGTGCCAGCAGTGAACACACGGAGCCCAACGTCCTGACTTTC
CDR3: CASSEHTEPNVLTF

V: TRBV7-2
size: .
J: TRBJ2-2
D: TRBD2
DNA: TGTGCCAGCAGCCTTCGGACTAGCGGGAGGGAAGGCGGCGGGGAGCTGTTTTTT
CDR3: CASSLRTSGREGGGELFF

V: TRBV19
size: .
J: TRBJ2-2
D: TRBD1
DNA: TGTGCCAGTAGAAACAGACAGGGATCCGGGGAGCTGTTTTTT
CDR3: CASRNRQGSGELFF

V: TRBV5-4
size: once
J: TRBJ2-3
D: TRBD2
DNA: TGTGCCAGCAGCTTGGTCGGGGGGGCCCCGGCAGATACGCAGTATTTT
CDR3: CASSLVGGAPADTQYF

V: TRBV7-9
size: once
J: TRBJ2-3
D: .
DNA: TGTGCCAGCAGCCCCGGAATAGCGTGGCGGGGAGATACGCAGTATTTT
CDR3: CASSPGIAWRGDTQYF

V: TRBV14
size: .
J: TRBJ2-3
D: .
DNA: TGTGCCAGCAGCCAGCGGGACTTCACAGATACGCAGTATTTT
CDR3: CASSQRDFTDTQYF

V: TRBV9
size: once
J: TRBJ2-3
D: .
DNA: TGTGCCAGCAGCCGACAGGCCACAGATACGCAGTATTTT
CDR3: CASSRQATDTQYF

V: TRBV27
size: .
J: TRBJ2-1
D: TRBD2
DNA: TGTGCCAGCAGTTCCCAAGGGACTAGCCGTTCTTACAATGAGCAGTTCTTC
CDR3: CASSSQGTSRSYNEQFF

V: TRBV19
size: .
J: TRBJ2-5
D: TRBD1
DNA: TGTGCCAGTAGTATCGGGACAGATCAAGAGACCCAGTACTTC
CDR3: CASSIGTDQETQYF

V: TRBV19
size: .
J: TRBJ2-1
D: .
DNA: TGTGCCAGTAGTGACTCCCGGGACTTCTTTTCCTACAATGAGCAGTTCTTC
CDR3: CASSDSRDFFSYNEQFF

V: TRBV12-3/TRBV12-4
size: .
J: TRBJ1-2
D: TRBD1
DNA: TGTGCCAGCAACTTAGGGACAGGGCTTGGCTACACCTTC
CDR3: CASNLGTGLGYTF

V: TRBV5-1
size: .
J: TRBJ2-2
D: .
DNA: TGCGCCAGCAGCTTGTTTTTGAGCACCGGGGAGCTGTTTTTT
CDR3: CASSLFLSTGELFF

V: TRBV29-1
size: .
J: TRBJ2-3
D: TRBD2
DNA: TGCAGCGTTGAGGGACTAGCGGGAGGGACAGATACGCAGTATTTT
CDR3: CSVEGLAGGTDTQYF

V: TRBV30
size: .
J: TRBJ2-5
D: .
DNA: TGTGCCTGGTCAGGGGAAGAGACCCAGTACTTC
CDR3: CAWSGEETQYF

V: TRBV10-3
size: .
J: TRBJ2-3
D: TRBD2
DNA: TGTGCCACCGCCACTAGCGACACAGATACGCAGTATTTT
CDR3: CATATSDTDTQYF

V: TRBV6-6
size: .
J: TRBJ2-2
D: TRBD1
DNA: TGTGCCAGCAGTCGACAACGACAGGGGGGGACCGGGGAGCTGTTTTTT
CDR3: CASSRQRQGGTGELFF

V: TRBV19
size: few
J: TRBJ2-3
D: .
DNA: TGTGCCAGTACCCAGTCCAGGGTTCTCACAGATACGCAGTATTTT
CDR3: CASTQSRVLTDTQYF

V: TRBV7-9
size: .
J: TRBJ2-1
D: TRBD1
DNA: TGTGCCAGCAGCATGACAGGGGGCCCCTACAATGAGCAGTTCTTC
CDR3: CASSMTGGPYNEQFF

V: TRBV1
size: .
J: TRBJ2-4
D: .
DNA: TGCACCAGCAGCCACCAGGGATTAGTTGGCAAAAACATTCAGTACTTC
CDR3: CTSSHQGLVGKNIQYF

V: TRBV19
size: .
J: TRBJ1-1
D: TRBD1
DNA: TGTGCCAGTAGTACGATCCCTGGACAGGGTAGGACTGAAGCTTTCTTT
CDR3: CASSTIPGQGRTEAFF

V: TRBV7-8
size: once
J: TRBJ2-3
D: TRBD2
DNA: TGTGCCAGCAGCTCCGGACTAGCGGGAGAGGCAGATACGCAGTATTTT
CDR3: CASSSGLAGEADTQYF

V: TRBV2
size: .
J: TRBJ2-7
D: TRBD1
DNA: TGTGCCAGCAGAACCTCAGGGGGCGAGCAGTACTTC
CDR3: CASRTSGGEQYF

V: TRBV5-5
size: .
J: TRBJ1-2
D: .
DNA: TGTGCCAGCAGCTTAGGGGCCTATGGCTACACCTTC
CDR3: CASSLGAYGYTF

V: TRBV12-3/TRBV12-4
size: .
J: TRBJ1-4
D: .
DNA: TGTGCCAGCAGGGCCCTTGGAAAACTGTTTTTT
CDR3: CASRALGKLFF

V: TRBV7-6
size: .
J: TRBJ1-1
D: TRBD1
DNA: TGTGCCAGCAGCTTACCGACCGGGACAGGTGACACTGAAGCTTTCTTT
CDR3: CASSLPTGTGDTEAFF

V: TRBV9
size: .
J: TRBJ1-1
D: .
DNA: TGTGCCAGCAGCGTAGGTCCGAGTGTGGACACTGAAGCTTTCTTT
CDR3: CASSVGPSVDTEAFF

V: TRBV11-3
size: .
J: TRBJ1-2
D: .
DNA: TGTGCCAGCACCCCCGCGGGGCGCGTAGGTGGCTACACCTTC
CDR3: CASTPAGRVGGYTF

V: TRBV12-5
size: .
J: TRBJ2-1
D: TRBD1
DNA: TGTGCTAGTGGTTTGCTGACAGGGACCTACAATGAGCAGTTCTTC
CDR3: CASGLLTGTYNEQFF

V: TRBV5-1
size: once
J: TRBJ2-5
D: TRBD2
DNA: TGCGCCAGCAGCTCGGGACTACTCCAGCAAGAGACCCAGTACTTC
CDR3: CASSSGLLQQETQYF

V: TRBV5-4
size: .
J: TRBJ2-1
D: TRBD2
DNA: TGTGCCAGCAGCTGGGGACTAGCGGGTGGCGATGAGCAGTTCTTC
CDR3: CASSWGLAGGDEQFF

V: TRBV7-2
size: .
J: TRBJ2-5
D: .
DNA: TGTGCCAGCAGCCCTAGAATGGTTGAGACCCAGTACTTC
CDR3: CASSPRMVETQYF

V: TRBV19
size: .
J: TRBJ1-1
D: .
DNA: TGTGCCAGTACCCTAGCGGGGGGCACTGAAGCTTTCTTT
CDR3: CASTLAGGTEAFF

V: TRBV4-3
size: .
J: TRBJ1-2
D: .
DNA: TGCGCCAGCAGCCAAGGCAGGCAGGGTAGAGGCTACACCTTC
CDR3: CASSQGRQGRGYTF

V: TRBV7-6
size: .
J: TRBJ1-1
D: .
DNA: TGTGCCAGCAGCCGCAGTGGCACTGAAGCTTTCTTT
CDR3: CASSRSGTEAFF

V: TRBV28
size: .
J: TRBJ1-1
D: .
DNA: TGTGCCAGCAGCCAACACGTTGAAGCTTTCTTT
CDR3: CASSQHVEAFF

V: TRBV6-5
size: .
J: TRBJ1-2
D: .
DNA: TGTGCCAGCAGTTCTCCGGGGGGGACTAACTATGGCTACACCTTC
CDR3: CASSSPGGTNYGYTF

V: TRBV28
size: .
J: TRBJ2-2
D: TRBD1
DNA: TGTGCCAGCAGTCCAAGGACAGGGGGCAGGACCGGGGAGCTGTTTTTT
CDR3: CASSPRTGGRTGELFF

V: TRBV5-5
size: .
J: TRBJ2-7
D: TRBD1
DNA: TGTGCCAGCAGCGCCGGAGCCGGGACAGCCTTTACCTACGAGCAGTACTTC
CDR3: CASSAGAGTAFTYEQYF

V: TRBV2
size: .
J: TRBJ1-1
D: .
DNA: TGTGCCAGCACCCTCGATACAAACACTGAAGCTTTCTTT
CDR3: CASTLDTNTEAFF

V: TRBV7-2
size: .
J: TRBJ2-1
D: TRBD2
DNA: TGTGCCAGCAGCTTGACTAGCGGGAGTTTGGAGCAGTTCTTC
CDR3: CASSLTSGSLEQFF

V: TRBV10-3
size: .
J: TRBJ2-6
D: TRBD1
DNA: TGTGCCATCAGTCGGGACAGGGTACCATCTGGGGCCAACGTCCTGACTTTC
CDR3: CAISRDRVPSGANVLTF